This TCR beta chain derives from a study of cytomegalovirus exposure and HLA in healthy donors (TCRdb year 2017). In terms of the full investigation: In an earlier analysis of several hundred of the donors, around 290 Gb of sequence data and just under 120 million unique TCR beta sequences from about 179 million T cells were reported. About 300 gigabases of sequencing data and approximately 85 million unique TCR sequences were included in an early release covering around 600 HLA-typed donors. Of the approximately 400 genotyped donors, less than 85% were placed in the genetic ancestry cluster associated with self-reported Caucasian donors. The study was designed to test whether signatures of past pathogen exposure could be identified by cataloging public T cell receptors. Using immunosequencing, the study profiled T cell repertoires from about 620 subjects and related those repertoires to cytomegalovirus serostatus. Besides the first cohort of roughly 640 subjects, a separate validation cohort made up of 95 to 150 different subjects was used. High-throughput TCR immunosequencing, statistical association of individual TCRs with disease status, and machine learning were combined to predict cytomegalovirus infection status. A later analysis re-analyzed previously published TCR beta repertoires from 666 donors and added high-resolution HLA genotyping to study TCR occurrence patterns. Rather than using new phenotypic data, the later analysis identified candidate immune exposures from TCR beta sequences and from how often those sequences occurred across donors. In an earlier analysis of roughly 600 of the donors, high-throughput TCR beta sequencing was used to judge whether each TCR beta V gene segment behaved as functional or pseudogenic. Donor age, sex, ethnicity and CMV serostatus were compiled together with the repertoire data. A later genetic analysis used genome-wide SNP genotypes for about 60% of the roughly 700 donors, treating that subset as a discovery cohort. Every discovery cohort repertoire had been produced on one sequencing platform. Both class I and class II loci were covered by HLA typing, at four-digit resolution. Typing coverage differed by locus: A, B, C, DRB1 and DQB1 were typed in roughly 620-640 donors, DQA1 in about 550, DPA1 in 600 to 610, and DPB1 in approximately 450. About five DR-DQ haplotypes were treated as single units for association and clustering because of strong linkage in the cohort. Across around 400 genotyped donors of the cohort, an average of approximately 200,000 unique TCR beta nucleotide sequences per donor were sequenced, and roughly 20% of those sequences were non-productive.

Overall study results and their limits: A cluster of highly shared sequence variants was judged likely to represent a technical artifact of the sequencing pipeline. In a later analysis, some 18,000 TCR beta sequences were associated with specific HLA alleles at a false discovery rate of 0.05. A later analysis reported that several top co-occurrence clusters appeared linked to parvovirus B19, influenza, CMV and Epstein-Barr virus. In a later genetic analysis, fewer N-insertions in productive TCRs were reported among donors in an Asian-associated ancestry cluster than the roughly 710-donor mean. The 87-base-pair reads could not distinguish some IMGT-functional V segments, including TRBV6-2 and TRBV6-3, so those segments were excluded. Most TCR sequences were observed very rarely across donors, whereas some public TCRs were present in many individuals. Assigning TCR associations to individual alleles was difficult when HLA alleles, especially DR and DQ, strongly co-occurred. Presence/absence analyses assumed roughly uniform sequencing depth across donors, an assumption that may not hold. CMV serostatus was the only immune exposure information available for the cohort. In both the original and validation cohorts, the classifier was reported to diagnose cytomegalovirus status with high specificity and sensitivity. In a later analysis, HLA-associated TCR beta chains were found to be more clonally expanded and to have lower generation probabilities than equally common non-associated chains. Because counts were too low, roughly 17 rarely observed V segments, including chromosome 9 orphons, were left out of the earlier analysis of 587 of the donors. Because HLA typing was unavailable for some donors at each locus, only the typed subset was used in association tests. A further reported finding was that TCR beta sequences accurately predicted the HLA-A and HLA-B alleles for most subjects in the first cohort. The cohort was sequenced for TCR beta chains only, and without alpha or paired-chain data the features that could be detected were limited. The authors suggested that the approach could potentially be extended to other disease states and immunological phenotypes. Correlated functional status among segregating V segments might reflect linkage disequilibrium, but an unknown experimental factor could not be ruled out. In an earlier analysis of over 550 of the donors, most TCR beta V segments were observed in productive rearrangements about 87% or about 30% of the time, broadly matching IMGT annotations. Most CMV-associated TCR beta chains appeared to be HLA-restricted in a later analysis, and the HLA associations seemed to be driven largely by CMV exposure. A few of the identified cytomegalovirus-associated TCR beta chains were confirmed in vitro to be specific for cytomegalovirus antigens. In the study, around 160 TCR beta chains were listed as associated with cytomegalovirus. An association between a missense DCLRE1C variant and V-gene and J-gene trimming of TCR beta chains was found in a later genetic analysis and replicated in an independent cohort. A later analysis found that TCR association rates varied across HLA loci, with DRB1 alleles showing the most associated TCRs and HLA-C alleles the fewest.

In total, 500 to 700 healthy bone marrow donors made up the cohort. At the time of sampling, all cohort members were nominally healthy, though unrecorded immune exposures were likely present. The donor tested CMV seropositive and was one of the 289 seropositive cohort members. A peripheral blood sample was provided by each donor, and peripheral blood mononuclear cells were used for TCR beta sequencing. The Qiagen DNeasy Blood Extraction Kit was used to extract genomic DNA from the blood cell samples. In regard to this clone: Its antigen is still unknown.

Receptors were amplified or captured by the immunoSEQ multiplex PCR assay. The multiplex PCR relied on a mix of 60 forward primers for TCR Vbeta segments and 13 reverse primers for TCR Jbeta segments. The CDR3 region of rearranged TCR beta genes was amplified from genomic DNA with a multiplex PCR assay. On the Illumina HiSeq System, the amplified TCR beta libraries were sequenced as 87-base-pair reads. The source study handled its data this way. A later analysis counted 75 million to 100 million unique TCR beta chains across the 670 or so repertoires, and 9.5 million to 11 million of these chains were shared by at least two donors. Raw reads were error-corrected and collapsed into unique sequences by a nearest-neighbor algorithm in which closely related sequences were merged to remove PCR and sequencing errors. V, D and J gene segments were assigned by aligning CDR3 sequences to IMGT reference sequences. For a sequence to be retained, a match of at least six nucleotides to both a V gene segment and a J gene segment was required. Rearrangements were called productive when the CDR3 lacked stop codons and stayed in frame with V and J; all others were non-productive. Following IMGT convention, CDR3 was defined as the stretch from the second conserved V-encoded cysteine up to the conserved J-encoded phenylalanine. The earlier analysis of about 500 of the donors excluded sequences that lacked an unambiguous match to a single V gene segment. In an earlier analysis of 587 of the donors, V segments were called functional above 56.7% productive rearrangements and were called segregating when the between-donor standard deviation exceeded 5%. A statistical classification framework was built for diagnosing cytomegalovirus status from the catalog of TCR beta chain sequences. In a later analysis, V and J genes were assigned by comparing TCR nucleotide sequences against IMGT/GENE-DB human TR gene sequences. Using the TCRdist pipeline, a later analysis assigned CDR3 sequences along with most-parsimonious VDJ recombination scenarios. In a later analysis, each TCR beta chain was defined by its CDR3 amino acid sequence together with its V-gene family, and reads lacking a unique V-gene family were excluded. In a later analysis, 450 to 600 highly shared, low-generation-probability nucleotide sequences were removed to address suspected cross-contamination and a sequencing artifact. In a later analysis, a clonal expansion index was calculated for each public chain from normalized within-repertoire ranks of inferred template counts. A later analysis computed generation probabilities with a VDJ recombination model fitted to out-of-frame rearrangements, and checked the results against IGoR. Hypergeometric tests were used in a later analysis to score TCR-TCR, TCR-HLA and TCR-CMV co-occurrence, with a repertoire-size bias correction applied to the TCR pairs. To estimate false discovery rates, a later analysis permuted the HLA or CMV assignments 20 times. A later analysis grouped co-occurring TCRs with DBSCAN, adding TCRdist sequence similarity when clustering within HLA-allele-positive subsets. Repertoires with fewer than 30,000 or more than 120,000 public chains, plus five repertoires with anomalous nucleotide sharing, were excluded from co-occurrence clustering. TCRdb took over this immuneACCESS table, retaining in-frame rearrangements with V and J assigned. Such tables are incomplete; in checked studies, under half of the missing clones stem from an unresolved V gene, and the remainder is unexplained. That table gives V, J and clone size, and the DNA gave D and trimming. The table for this sample records around 100,000 clones. In total, the top ten clones hold around 6.5% of the sample.

After removal of 6 bases from V and 6 bases from J, the junction retains 7 bases not matched to a gene. The CDR3 runs 13 amino acids, cysteine and phenylalanine included. The DNA shown is the 39-base CDR3, in frame from base 1. The germline V gene specifies KGHSH as CDR1 and LQKENI as CDR2. The sequenced sample was PBMCs. The chain employs TRBV18 and TRBJ2-7, with 8 bases matching TRBD1. The clonotype comes from a man aged 35 to 55 in good health and CMV-seropositive. The CDR3 amino acid sequence is: CASSPDRVSEQYF. The nucleotides are TGTGCCAGCTCGCCGGACAGGGTCTCCGAGCAGTACTTC.